This TCR beta chain was documented in a study of OX40 agonist ivuxolimab in advanced cancers. V was pared by 4 bases and J by 4 bases, with 10 bases between. In germline, CDR1 is SGHVS, CDR2 FNYEAQ. The CDR3 has 13 amino acids. Whole-study findings and limits: What antigens the expanded peripheral T cells recognized was never established.

Regarding this clone: Its target is not known.

Using immunoSEQ multiplex PCR, the repertoire was profiled, and TCRdb retains in-frame clones only, with some absent. Here the sample spans 35,000 to 50,000 clones, around 86% being singletons. This TCR was recovered from an adult with an advanced solid tumor such as melanoma, head and neck, liver or kidney cancer. The sequencing here drew on CD4+ or CD8+ T cells sorted from blood, taken in a trial of the OX40 agonist ivuxolimab. The chain couples TRBV7-6 to TRBJ1-1; unclear D gene. For the CDR3, the DNA is TGTGCCAGCAGCTCAGCGGGCGTCACTGAAGCTTTCTTT. Translated: CASSSAGVTEAFF.